Listed below are T cell receptor beta chains from one sample, sequenced in a study of blood T cell repertoires in COVID-19. Sequencing was performed with immunoSEQ multiplex PCR; in TCRdb, only in-frame clones are kept and a portion is missing. The sample has 90,000 to 140,000 clones, roughly 85% seen once. The sample taken for sequencing was peripheral blood. Receptors were obtained from a man in his fifties with acute or convalescent COVID-19. The CDR3 runs from the conserved cysteine through the conserved F or W. The D gene is left open where the match is weak. Clone size is shown for a subset of rows, as once, few, many or a class of expanded clone.

size: few; D: .; J: TRBJ1-2; V: TRBV4-1; CDR3: CASSQVGYSGGYTF; DNA: TGCGCCAGCAGCCAAGTTGGATACAGTGGTGGCTACACCTTC
size: once; D: TRBD2; J: TRBJ2-7; V: TRBV10-2; CDR3: CASSEPRLAGFSVEQYF; DNA: TGCGCCAGCAGTGAGCCGCGACTAGCGGGATTCTCCGTCGAGCAGTACTTC
size: .; D: TRBD1; J: TRBJ1-4; V: TRBV19; CDR3: CASSNQKPGISGQVLGANEKLFF; DNA: TGTGCCAGTAGTAACCAAAAACCGGGCATAAGTGGACAGGTCTTAGGGGCTAATGAAAAACTGTTTTTT
size: .; D: TRBD2; J: TRBJ2-1; V: TRBV11-3; CDR3: CASSPEREYVSEQFF; DNA: TGTGCCAGCAGCCCTGAGCGGGAGTATGTTAGTGAGCAGTTCTTC
size: .; D: TRBD2; J: TRBJ2-3; V: TRBV11-3; CDR3: CASCRLAALTDTQYF; DNA: TGTGCCAGCTGCAGACTAGCGGCATTGACAGATACGCAGTATTTT
size: .; D: .; J: TRBJ2-3; V: TRBV6-5; CDR3: CASSGRGSTDTQYF; DNA: TGTGCCAGCAGCGGGCGGGGAAGCACAGATACGCAGTATTTT
size: .; D: .; J: TRBJ1-2; V: TRBV6-5; CDR3: CASTSPGGIRGYTF; DNA: TGTGCCAGCACCTCACCGGGAGGGATCCGAGGCTACACCTTC
size: .; D: .; J: TRBJ2-1; V: TRBV29-1; CDR3: CSVVQNYNEQFF; DNA: TGCAGCGTTGTGCAGAACTACAATGAGCAGTTCTTC
size: few; D: .; J: TRBJ1-5; V: TRBV27; CDR3: CASSLSSGRLQPQHF; DNA: TGTGCCAGCAGTTTAAGTTCTGGGCGTTTGCAGCCCCAGCATTTT
size: .; D: .; J: TRBJ2-5; V: TRBV6-5; CDR3: CASSYAAWTRTQYF; DNA: TGTGCCAGCAGTTACGCCGCTTGGACTCGGACCCAGTACTTC
size: .; D: .; J: TRBJ1-4; V: TRBV23-1; CDR3: CASTQFDGFRGWGNEKLFF; DNA: TGCGCCAGCACCCAATTCGACGGATTCAGGGGTTGGGGAAATGAAAAACTGTTTTTT
size: .; D: .; J: TRBJ2-7; V: TRBV6-4; CDR3: CASTVGSSYEQYF; DNA: TGTGCCAGCACAGTGGGGAGCTCCTACGAGCAGTACTTC
size: .; D: TRBD2; J: TRBJ2-3; V: TRBV18; CDR3: CASSPWTDELAGEFDTQYF; DNA: TGTGCCAGCTCACCATGGACGGATGAACTAGCGGGAGAATTTGATACGCAGTATTTT
size: .; D: TRBD2; J: TRBJ2-6; V: TRBV7-2; CDR3: CASSSRRTRSGANVLTF; DNA: TGTGCCAGCAGCTCCCGTAGGACTAGATCCGGGGCCAACGTCCTGACTTTC
size: .; D: TRBD1; J: TRBJ2-7; V: TRBV2; CDR3: CASSDLGQGIYEQYF; DNA: TGTGCCAGCAGTGATTTGGGACAGGGGATTTACGAGCAGTACTTC
size: .; D: .; J: TRBJ1-5; V: TRBV30; CDR3: CAWSVQENQPQHF; DNA: TGTGCCTGGAGTGTGCAAGAGAATCAGCCCCAGCATTTT
size: .; D: .; J: TRBJ1-1; V: TRBV6-4; CDR3: CASSVTMNTEAFF; DNA: TGTGCCAGCAGTGTCACTATGAACACTGAAGCTTTCTTT
size: .; D: TRBD2; J: TRBJ2-1; V: TRBV9; CDR3: CASSAEGLAGGRSYNEQFF; DNA: TGTGCCAGCAGCGCCGAGGGTCTAGCGGGGGGGCGGTCCTACAATGAGCAGTTCTTC
size: few; D: TRBD1; J: TRBJ1-2; V: TRBV3-1/TRBV3-2; CDR3: CASSLRRQGNSGYTF; DNA: TGTGCCAGCAGCCTCCGCCGACAGGGAAATAGTGGCTACACCTTC
size: .; D: TRBD2; J: TRBJ2-5; V: TRBV13; CDR3: CASRERRGAAQETQYF; DNA: TGTGCCAGCAGAGAAAGGCGGGGGGCCGCCCAAGAGACCCAGTACTTC
size: .; D: TRBD2; J: TRBJ2-7; V: TRBV5-1; CDR3: CASSSLSGGVDEQYF; DNA: TGCGCCAGCAGCTCCCTCAGCGGGGGGGTCGACGAGCAGTACTTC
size: few; D: .; J: TRBJ1-5; V: TRBV6-6; CDR3: CASSLDTQPQHF; DNA: TGTGCCAGCAGCCTTGACACCCAGCCCCAGCATTTT
size: .; D: .; J: TRBJ2-7; V: TRBV9; CDR3: CASSISDSSSSYEQYF; DNA: TGTGCCAGCAGCATCTCGGACAGTTCAAGCTCCTACGAGCAGTACTTC
size: once; D: .; J: TRBJ2-2; V: TRBV28; CDR3: CASTPSGAANTGELFF; DNA: TGTGCCAGCACTCCTTCTGGGGCGGCGAACACCGGGGAGCTGTTTTTT
size: .; D: TRBD1; J: TRBJ1-2; V: TRBV4-1; CDR3: CASSQDQGGQVYGYTF; DNA: TGCGCCAGCAGCCAAGATCAAGGGGGACAGGTCTATGGCTACACCTTC
size: .; D: .; J: TRBJ1-1; V: TRBV12-3/TRBV12-4; CDR3: CASRLGPNTEAFF; DNA: TGTGCCAGCAGGTTGGGGCCGAACACTGAAGCTTTCTTT
size: .; D: TRBD2; J: TRBJ2-1; V: TRBV2; CDR3: CASSQTSDDEQFF; DNA: TGTGCCAGCAGTCAGACTAGCGACGATGAGCAGTTCTTC
size: .; D: TRBD1; J: TRBJ1-6; V: TRBV19; CDR3: CASMGTASWNSPLHF; DNA: TGTGCCAGTATGGGGACAGCGTCCTGGAATTCACCCCTCCACTTT
size: .; D: .; J: TRBJ1-6; V: TRBV9; CDR3: CASSADGGLFSGSTSPLHF; DNA: TGTGCCAGCAGCGCGGACGGGGGGCTCTTCTCGGGATCTACTTCACCCCTCCACTTT
size: .; D: TRBD1; J: TRBJ2-7; V: TRBV5-1; CDR3: CASSLGGQSSYEQYF; DNA: TGCGCCAGCAGCTTGGGGGGACAGAGCTCCTACGAGCAGTACTTC
size: .; D: TRBD2; J: TRBJ2-1; V: TRBV13; CDR3: CASSFIVGGRVSDEQFF; DNA: TGTGCCAGCAGCTTTATAGTAGGCGGGAGAGTTAGTGATGAGCAGTTCTTC
size: .; D: .; J: TRBJ2-7; V: TRBV2; CDR3: CASSEGRTYEQYF; DNA: TGTGCCAGCAGTGAGGGCAGGACCTACGAGCAGTACTTC
size: few; D: TRBD1; J: TRBJ1-5; V: TRBV9; CDR3: CASSAGQGFDQPQHF; DNA: TGTGCCAGCAGCGCGGGACAGGGGTTCGATCAGCCCCAGCATTTT
size: .; D: TRBD1; J: TRBJ2-7; V: TRBV30; CDR3: CACGTGAGYEQYF; DNA: TGTGCCTGCGGGACAGGGGCAGGGTACGAGCAGTACTTC
size: .; D: .; J: TRBJ1-2; V: TRBV4-2; CDR3: CASSQDWGSYGYTF; DNA: TGTGCCAGCAGCCAAGACTGGGGCAGCTATGGCTACACCTTC
size: .; D: TRBD2; J: TRBJ2-1; V: TRBV27; CDR3: CASSFFGQRGGYNEQFF; DNA: TGTGCCAGCAGTTTCTTCGGCCAGCGGGGGGGTTACAATGAGCAGTTCTTC
size: few; D: TRBD2; J: TRBJ2-7; V: TRBV10-1; CDR3: CASSPGGPTEQYF; DNA: TGCGCCAGCAGTCCGGGGGGGCCTACCGAGCAGTACTTC
size: .; D: .; J: TRBJ2-5; V: TRBV20-1; CDR3: CSASYETQYF; DNA: TGCAGTGCTAGTTATGAGACCCAGTACTTC
size: few; D: .; J: TRBJ1-6; V: TRBV7-2; CDR3: CASSLVSSSYNSPLHF; DNA: TGTGCCAGCAGCTTAGTCTCGAGCTCCTATAATTCACCCCTCCACTTT
size: .; D: TRBD1; J: TRBJ1-2; V: TRBV5-6; CDR3: CASSLPGGEGYTF; DNA: TGTGCCAGCAGCTTGCCAGGGGGCGAGGGCTACACCTTC
size: once; D: .; J: TRBJ2-3; V: TRBV9; CDR3: CASSTGSPPDTQYF; DNA: TGTGCCAGCAGCACAGGCAGCCCCCCAGATACGCAGTATTTT
size: once; D: .; J: TRBJ2-7; V: TRBV18; CDR3: CASSPLSYEQYF; DNA: TGTGCCAGCTCACCCTTATCCTACGAGCAGTACTTC
size: .; D: TRBD2; J: TRBJ2-3; V: TRBV2; CDR3: CASTPVVAGSDTQYF; DNA: TGTGCCAGCACTCCGGTGGTAGCGGGGTCAGATACGCAGTATTTT
size: .; D: .; J: TRBJ1-4; V: TRBV5-5; CDR3: CASSLASTGRIATNEKLFF; DNA: TGTGCCAGCAGCCTAGCCTCGACAGGAAGAATTGCAACTAATGAAAAACTGTTTTTT
size: few; D: .; J: TRBJ1-1; V: TRBV28; CDR3: CASTRYETPPTEAFF; DNA: TGTGCCAGCACCCGTTATGAGACTCCACCAACTGAAGCTTTCTTT
size: .; D: .; J: TRBJ2-1; V: TRBV3-1/TRBV3-2; CDR3: CASKGEGLHKQFF; DNA: TGTGCCAGCAAGGGGGAGGGACTCCATAAGCAGTTCTTC
size: few; D: .; J: TRBJ1-6; V: TRBV7-9; CDR3: CASSSFEGTPHF; DNA: TGTGCCAGCAGCTCCTTCGAGGGGACTCCCCACTTT
size: .; D: .; J: TRBJ2-1; V: TRBV27; CDR3: CASSLSPTGTNEQFF; DNA: TGTGCCAGCAGTTTATCCCCCACAGGGACCAATGAGCAGTTCTTC